This record looks at one T cell receptor beta chain sequence and its context. Assay used: immunoSEQ multiplex PCR; TCRdb lists only in-frame clones, some missing. The sample has roughly 50,000 clones; roughly 92% are singletons. These data are taken from a study of T cell changes during pregnancy in multiple sclerosis. The V and J ends lost 9 bases and 2 bases, in that order; junction bases with no gene match: 11. Germline V CDR1 and CDR2: MNHEY, SMNVEV (reference sequence). CDR3 length equals 15 residues. J is TRBJ2-5 and V is TRBV27; 8 nucleotides line up with TRBD1. The sample consisted of CD4+ T cells from peripheral blood mononuclear cells, taken after pregnancy. The origin of this receptor is a female donor with multiple sclerosis, enrolled in a pregnancy study. The CDR3 DNA reads TGTGCCAGTAGAGACTTACAGGGGGGACAAGAGACCCAGTACTTC. It yields the protein CASRDLQGGQETQYF.